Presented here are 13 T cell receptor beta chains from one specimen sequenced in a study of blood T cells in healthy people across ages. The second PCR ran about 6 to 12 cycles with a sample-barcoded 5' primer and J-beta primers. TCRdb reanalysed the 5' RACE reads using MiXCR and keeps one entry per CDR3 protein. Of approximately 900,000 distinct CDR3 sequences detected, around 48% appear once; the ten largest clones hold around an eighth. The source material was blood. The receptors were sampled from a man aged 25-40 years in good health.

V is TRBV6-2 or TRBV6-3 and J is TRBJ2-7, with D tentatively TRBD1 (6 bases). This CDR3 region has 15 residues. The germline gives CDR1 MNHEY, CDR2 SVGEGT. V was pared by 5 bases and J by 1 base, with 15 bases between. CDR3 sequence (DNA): TGTGCCAGCAGTCCTACCGGGACACATTCCTACGAGCAGTACTTC. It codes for CASSPTGTHSYEQYF.

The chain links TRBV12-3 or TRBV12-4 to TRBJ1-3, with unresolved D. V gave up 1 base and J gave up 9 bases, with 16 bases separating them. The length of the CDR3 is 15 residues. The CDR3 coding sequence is TGTGCCAGCAGTTTAGGTGACCGTGTCATGGGCACCATATATTTT. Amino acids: CASSLGDRVMGTIYF.

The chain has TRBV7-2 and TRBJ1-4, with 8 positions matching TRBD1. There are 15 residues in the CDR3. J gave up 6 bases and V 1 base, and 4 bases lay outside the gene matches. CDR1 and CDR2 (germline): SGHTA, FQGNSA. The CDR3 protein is CASSLGQGPHEKLFF. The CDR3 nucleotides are TGTGCCAGCAGCTTAGGACAGGGGCCACATGAAAAACTGTTTTTT. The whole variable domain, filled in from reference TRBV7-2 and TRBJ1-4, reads GAGVSQSPSNKVTEKGKDVELRCDPISGHTALYWYRQSLGQGLEFLIYFQGNSAPDKSGLPSDRFSAERTGGSVSTLTIQRTQQEDSAVYLCASSLGQGPHEKLFFGSGTQLSVL.

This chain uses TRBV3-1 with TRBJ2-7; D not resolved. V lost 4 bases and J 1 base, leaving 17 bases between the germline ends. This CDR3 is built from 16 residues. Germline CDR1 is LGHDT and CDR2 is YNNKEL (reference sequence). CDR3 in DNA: TGTGCCAGCAGCCCGCAACAAGGGCTCCAATCCTACGAGCAGTACTTC. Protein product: CASSPQQGLQSYEQYF.

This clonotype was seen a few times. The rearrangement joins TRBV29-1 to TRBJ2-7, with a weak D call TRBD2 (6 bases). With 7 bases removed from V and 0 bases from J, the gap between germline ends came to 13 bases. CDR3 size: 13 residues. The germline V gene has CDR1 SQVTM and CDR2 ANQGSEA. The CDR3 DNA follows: TGCAGCGCCCGGACTATAGGCTCCTACGAGCAGTACTTC. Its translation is CSARTIGSYEQYF.

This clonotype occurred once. CDR3 sequence (DNA): TGCAGTGCGCCGCTCGGGGCAGGGAGCAATCAGCCCCAGCATTTT. Translation: CSAPLGAGSNQPQHF. The V gene is TRBV20-1, the J gene TRBJ1-5; a possible D gene is TRBD1 (5 bases). The CDR3 runs to 15 residues. Trimming took 6 bases from V and 1 from J, leaving 16 bases between them. CDR1 is DFQATT, CDR2 SNEGSKA, per germline (reference sequence).

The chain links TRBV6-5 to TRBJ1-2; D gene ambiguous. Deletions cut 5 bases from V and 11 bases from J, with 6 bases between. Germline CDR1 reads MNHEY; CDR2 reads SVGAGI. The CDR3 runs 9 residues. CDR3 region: CASSPPYTF. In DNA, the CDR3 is TGTGCCAGCAGTCCCCCGTACACCTTC.

The CDR3 region is CASSRGSDSYNEQFF. CDR3 in DNA: TGCGCCAGCAGCCGCGGGTCGGACTCCTACAATGAGCAGTTCTTC. J is TRBJ2-1 and V is TRBV4-1, with D maybe TRBD2 (5 bases). V shed 4 bases and J shed 0 bases, with 10 bases lying between them. The CDR3 loop spans 15 amino acids. The germline CDR1 and CDR2 sequences are MGHRA and YSYEKL.

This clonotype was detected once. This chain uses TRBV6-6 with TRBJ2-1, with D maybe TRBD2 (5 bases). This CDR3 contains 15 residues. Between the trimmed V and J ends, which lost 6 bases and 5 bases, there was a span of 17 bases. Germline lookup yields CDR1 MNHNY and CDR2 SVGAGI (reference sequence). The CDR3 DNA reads TGTGCCAGCAGCCCCGAGGGTCGGGCGGACAATGAGCAGTTCTTC. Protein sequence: CASSPEGRADNEQFF.

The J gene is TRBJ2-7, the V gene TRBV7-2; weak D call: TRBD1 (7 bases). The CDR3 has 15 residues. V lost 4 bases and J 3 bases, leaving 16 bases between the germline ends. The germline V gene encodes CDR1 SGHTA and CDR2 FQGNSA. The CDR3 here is CASSSQGGAFYEQYF. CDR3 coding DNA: TGTGCCAGCAGCTCTCAGGGGGGCGCGTTCTACGAGCAGTACTTC.

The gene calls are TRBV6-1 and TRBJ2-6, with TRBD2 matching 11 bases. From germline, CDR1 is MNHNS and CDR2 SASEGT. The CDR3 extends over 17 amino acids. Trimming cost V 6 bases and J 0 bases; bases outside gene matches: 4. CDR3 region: CASRRGTSGSGANVLTF. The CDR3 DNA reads TGTGCCAGCAGGAGAGGGACTAGCGGCTCTGGGGCCAACGTCCTGACTTTC.

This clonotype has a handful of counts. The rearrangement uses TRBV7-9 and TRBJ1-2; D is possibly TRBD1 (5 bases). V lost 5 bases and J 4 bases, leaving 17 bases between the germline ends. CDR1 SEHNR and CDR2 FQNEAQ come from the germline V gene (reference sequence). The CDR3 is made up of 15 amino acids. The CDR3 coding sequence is TGTGCCAGCAGCCCTAACCCAGACAGTTTCTATGGCTACACCTTC. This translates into CASSPNPDSFYGYTF.

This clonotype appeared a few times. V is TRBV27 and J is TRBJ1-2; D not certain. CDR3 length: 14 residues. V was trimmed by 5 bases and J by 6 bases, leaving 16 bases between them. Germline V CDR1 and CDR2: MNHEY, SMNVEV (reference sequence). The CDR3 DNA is TGTGCCAGCAGTCCCGCTCTGGGAATAGATGGCTACACCTTC. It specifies CASSPALGIDGYTF.